The entry below describes one T cell receptor beta chain. Clones were read by immunoSEQ multiplex PCR, and TCRdb kept only the in-frame ones, dropping some. The sample lists about 180,000 clones, approximately 89% occurring once. Germline lookup yields CDR1 LGHNT and CDR2 FRNRAP. This CDR3 region has 15 residues. V lost 7 bases to trimming and J lost 5 bases, with 20 bases between them. The source of the sample is a study of blood T cell repertoires in COVID-19. Participants, about 18 to 100 years old, spanned under 30 US areas. The sample comprised PBMCs or T cells enriched from blood (not recorded which). The receptor was isolated from a woman aged 40 to 50 with acute COVID-19. This sequence joins TRBV12-5 and TRBJ2-5; tentatively, D is TRBD2 (6 bases). The DNA of the CDR3 is TGTGCTAGTGCCCTCCTGGGCGGGGTCGACGAGACCCAGTACTTC. Amino acid sequence: CASALLGGVDETQYF.